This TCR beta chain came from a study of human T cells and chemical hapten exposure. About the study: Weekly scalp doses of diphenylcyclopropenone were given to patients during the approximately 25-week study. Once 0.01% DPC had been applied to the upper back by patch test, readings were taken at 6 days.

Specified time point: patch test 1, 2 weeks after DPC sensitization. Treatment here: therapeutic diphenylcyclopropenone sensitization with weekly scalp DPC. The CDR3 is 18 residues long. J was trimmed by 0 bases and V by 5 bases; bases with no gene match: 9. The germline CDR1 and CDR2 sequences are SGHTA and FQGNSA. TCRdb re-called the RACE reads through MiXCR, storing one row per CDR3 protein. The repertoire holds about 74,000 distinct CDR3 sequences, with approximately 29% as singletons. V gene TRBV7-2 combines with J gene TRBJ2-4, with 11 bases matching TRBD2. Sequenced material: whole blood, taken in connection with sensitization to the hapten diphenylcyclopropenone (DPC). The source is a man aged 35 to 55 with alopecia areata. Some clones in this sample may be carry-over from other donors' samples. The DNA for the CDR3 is TGTGCCAGCAGCCCCTTAGCGGGAGGGGCGTCAGCCAAAAACATTCAGTACTTC. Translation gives CASSPLAGGASAKNIQYF.